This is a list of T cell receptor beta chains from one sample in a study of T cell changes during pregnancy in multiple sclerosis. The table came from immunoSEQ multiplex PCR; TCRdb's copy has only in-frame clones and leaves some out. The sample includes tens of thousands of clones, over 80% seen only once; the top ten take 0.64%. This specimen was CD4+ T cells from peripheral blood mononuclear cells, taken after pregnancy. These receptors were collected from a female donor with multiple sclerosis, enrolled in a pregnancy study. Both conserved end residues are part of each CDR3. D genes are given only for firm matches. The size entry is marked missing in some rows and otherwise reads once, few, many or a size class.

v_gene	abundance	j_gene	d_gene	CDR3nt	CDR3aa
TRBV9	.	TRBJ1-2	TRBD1	TGTGCCAGCAGCGTAGGTCAGGGGGTCTATGGCTACACCTTC	CASSVGQGVYGYTF
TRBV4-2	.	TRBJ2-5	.	TGTGCCAGCAGCCAAGACCGGCGGCAAGAGACCCAGTACTTC	CASSQDRRQETQYF
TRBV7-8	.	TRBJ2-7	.	TGTGCCAGTCTTACCCACCAAGAGGGTAACGAGCAGTACTTC	CASLTHQEGNEQYF
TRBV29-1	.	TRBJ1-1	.	TGCAGCGTTGGGGCAGGGAACACTGAAGCTTTCTTT	CSVGAGNTEAFF
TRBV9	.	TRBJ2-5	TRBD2	TGTGCCTCTGAGAGCGGGGGGGCTTCGGAGACCCAGTACTTC	CASESGGASETQYF
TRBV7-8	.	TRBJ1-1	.	TGTGCCAGCAGCTTAAATTCGGAGTTTGAAGCTTTCTTT	CASSLNSEFEAFF
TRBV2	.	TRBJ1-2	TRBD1	TGTGCCAGCAGTGAAAGATTAACAGGGGTTGGCTACACCTTC	CASSERLTGVGYTF
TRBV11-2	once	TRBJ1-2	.	TGTGCCAGCAGCTTGAGGGGGTTGGATGGCTACACCTTC	CASSLRGLDGYTF
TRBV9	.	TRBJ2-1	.	TGTGCCAGCAGCAACCCCGGGGGGCAGAATGAGCAGTTCTTC	CASSNPGGQNEQFF
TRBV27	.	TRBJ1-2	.	TGTGCCAGCAGTTTAATGCAGGGCAACTATGGCTACACCTTC	CASSLMQGNYGYTF
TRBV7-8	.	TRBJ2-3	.	TGTGCCAGCAGCTTAGAACCAGGCACAGATACGCAGTATTTT	CASSLEPGTDTQYF
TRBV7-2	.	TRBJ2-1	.	TGTGCCAGCAGCTTACGGGGGCGGGGGACGTCTCACAATGAGCAGTTCTTC	CASSLRGRGTSHNEQFF
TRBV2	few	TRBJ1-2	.	TGTGCCAGCAGTGAAGGGGCTCGCGGCTACACCTTC	CASSEGARGYTF